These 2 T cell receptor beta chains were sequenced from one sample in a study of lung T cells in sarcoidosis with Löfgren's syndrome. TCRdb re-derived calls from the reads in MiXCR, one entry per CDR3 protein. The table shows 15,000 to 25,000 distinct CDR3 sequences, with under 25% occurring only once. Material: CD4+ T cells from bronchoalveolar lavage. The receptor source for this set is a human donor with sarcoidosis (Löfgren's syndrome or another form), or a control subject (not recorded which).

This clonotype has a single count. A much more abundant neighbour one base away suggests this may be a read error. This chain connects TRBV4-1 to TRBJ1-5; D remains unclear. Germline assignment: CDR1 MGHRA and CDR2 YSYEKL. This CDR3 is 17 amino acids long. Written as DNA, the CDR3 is TGCGCCGGCAGCCAAGTCGGGAGTGGCAGGAAGAATCAGCCCCAGCATTTT. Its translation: CAGSQVGSGRKNQPQHF.

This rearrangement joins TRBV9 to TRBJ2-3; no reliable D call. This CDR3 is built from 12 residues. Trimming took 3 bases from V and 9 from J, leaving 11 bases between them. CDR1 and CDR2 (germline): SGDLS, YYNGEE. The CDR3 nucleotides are TGTGCCAGCAGCGCTGTAACTGGGACGCAGTATTTT. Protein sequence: CASSAVTGTQYF.